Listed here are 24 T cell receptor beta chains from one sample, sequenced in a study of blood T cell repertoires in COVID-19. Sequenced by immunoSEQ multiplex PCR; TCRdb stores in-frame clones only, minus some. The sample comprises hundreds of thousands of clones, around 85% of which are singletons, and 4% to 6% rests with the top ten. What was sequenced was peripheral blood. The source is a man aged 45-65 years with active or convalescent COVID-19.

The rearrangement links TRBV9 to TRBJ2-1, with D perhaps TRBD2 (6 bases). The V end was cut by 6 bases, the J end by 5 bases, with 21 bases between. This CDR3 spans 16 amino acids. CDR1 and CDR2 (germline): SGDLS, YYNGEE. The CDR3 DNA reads TGTGCCAGCACCGAGACGGGAGCTCCTTTGGACAATGAGCAGTTCTTC. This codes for CASTETGAPLDNEQFF. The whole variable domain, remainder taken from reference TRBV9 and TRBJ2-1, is DSGVTQTPKHLITATGQRVTLRCSPRSGDLSVYWYQQSLDQGLQFLIQYYNGEERAKGNILERFSAQQFPDLHSELNLSSLELGDSALYFCASTETGAPLDNEQFFGPGTRLTVL.

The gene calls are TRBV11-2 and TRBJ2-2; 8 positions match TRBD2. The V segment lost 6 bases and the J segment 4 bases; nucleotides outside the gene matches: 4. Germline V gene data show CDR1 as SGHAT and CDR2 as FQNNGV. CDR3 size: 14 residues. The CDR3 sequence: CASSHGLATGELFF. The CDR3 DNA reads TGTGCCAGCAGTCACGGACTAGCCACCGGGGAGCTGTTTTTT.

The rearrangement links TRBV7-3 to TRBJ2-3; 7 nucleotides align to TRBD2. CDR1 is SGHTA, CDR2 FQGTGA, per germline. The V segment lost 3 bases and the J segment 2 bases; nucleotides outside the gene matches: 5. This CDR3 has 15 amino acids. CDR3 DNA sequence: TGTGCCAGCAGCTTGAGCGGGGACGTCACAGATACGCAGTATTTT. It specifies CASSLSGDVTDTQYF.

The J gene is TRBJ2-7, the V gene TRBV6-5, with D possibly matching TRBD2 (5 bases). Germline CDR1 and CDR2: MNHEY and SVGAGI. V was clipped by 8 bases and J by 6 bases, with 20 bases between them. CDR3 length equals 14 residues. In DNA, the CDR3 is TGTGCCAGCCCCTCGGGGAGCCGAAGTTCCGAGCAGTACTTC. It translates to CASPSGSRSSEQYF.

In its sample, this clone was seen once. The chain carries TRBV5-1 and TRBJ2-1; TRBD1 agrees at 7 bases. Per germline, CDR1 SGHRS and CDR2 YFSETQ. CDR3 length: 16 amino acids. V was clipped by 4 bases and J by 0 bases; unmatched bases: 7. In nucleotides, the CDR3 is TGCGCCAGCAGCAAAACAGGGGAACGCTCCTACAATGAGCAGTTCTTC. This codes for CASSKTGERSYNEQFF.

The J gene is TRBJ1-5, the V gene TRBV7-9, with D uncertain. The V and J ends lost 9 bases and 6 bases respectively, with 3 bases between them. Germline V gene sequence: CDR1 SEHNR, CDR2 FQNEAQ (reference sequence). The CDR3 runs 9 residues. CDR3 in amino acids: CASLQPQHF. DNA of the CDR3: TGTGCCAGTCTTCAGCCCCAGCATTTT.

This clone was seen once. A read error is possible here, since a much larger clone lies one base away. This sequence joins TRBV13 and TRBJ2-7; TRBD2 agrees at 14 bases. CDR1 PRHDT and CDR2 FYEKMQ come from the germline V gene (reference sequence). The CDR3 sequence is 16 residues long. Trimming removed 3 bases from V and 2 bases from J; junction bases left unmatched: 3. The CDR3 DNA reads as TGTGCCAGCAGCTTGACTAGCGGGAGGGGCGCCTACGAGCAGTACTTC. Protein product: CASSLTSGRGAYEQYF.

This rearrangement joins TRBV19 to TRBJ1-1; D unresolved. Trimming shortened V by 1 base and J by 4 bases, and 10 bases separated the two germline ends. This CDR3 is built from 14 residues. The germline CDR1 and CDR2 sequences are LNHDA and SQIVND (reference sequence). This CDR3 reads CASSIAQVGTEAFF. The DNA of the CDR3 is TGTGCCAGTAGTATAGCCCAGGTTGGCACTGAAGCTTTCTTT.

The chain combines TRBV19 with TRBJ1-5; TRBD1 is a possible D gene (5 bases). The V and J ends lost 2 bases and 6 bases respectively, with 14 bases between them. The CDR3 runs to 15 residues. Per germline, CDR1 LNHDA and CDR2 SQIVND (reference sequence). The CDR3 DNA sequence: TGTGCCAGTAGTATAACAGGCGGGGAAGGTCAGCCCCAGCATTTT. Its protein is CASSITGGEGQPQHF. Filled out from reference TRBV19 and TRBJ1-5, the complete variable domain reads DGGITQSPKYLFRKEGQNVTLSCEQNLNHDAMYWYRQDPGQGLRLIYYSQIVNDFQKGDIAEGYSVSREKKESFPLTVTSAQKNPTAFYLCASSITGGEGQPQHFGDGTRLSIL.

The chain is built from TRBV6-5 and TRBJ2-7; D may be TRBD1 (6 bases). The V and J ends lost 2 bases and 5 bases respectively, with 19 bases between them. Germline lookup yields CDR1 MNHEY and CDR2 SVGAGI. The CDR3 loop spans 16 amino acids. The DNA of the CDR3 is TGTGCCAGCAGTTACAATACTGGGGGCAAGTCCGACGAGCAGTACTTC. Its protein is CASSYNTGGKSDEQYF.

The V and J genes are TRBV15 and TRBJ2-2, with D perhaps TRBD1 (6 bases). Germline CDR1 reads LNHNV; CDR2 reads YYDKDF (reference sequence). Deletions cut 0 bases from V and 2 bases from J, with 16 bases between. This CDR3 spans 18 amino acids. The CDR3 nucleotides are TGTGCCACCAGCAGAGATGGGGGCCGGGACGGAAACACCGGGGAGCTGTTTTTT. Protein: CATSRDGGRDGNTGELFF. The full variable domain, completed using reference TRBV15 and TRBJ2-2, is DAMVIQNPRYQVTQFGKPVTLSCSQTLNHNVMYWYQQKSSQAPKLLFHYYDKDFNNEADTPDNFQSRRPNTSFCFLDIRSPGLGDTAMYLCATSRDGGRDGNTGELFFGEGSRLTVL.

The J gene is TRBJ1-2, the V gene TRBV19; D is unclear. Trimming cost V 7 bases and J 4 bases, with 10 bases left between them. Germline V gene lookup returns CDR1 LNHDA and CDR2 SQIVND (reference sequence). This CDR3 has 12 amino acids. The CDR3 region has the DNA TGTGCCAGTAATACTGGCGGCTATGGCTACACCTTC. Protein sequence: CASNTGGYGYTF.

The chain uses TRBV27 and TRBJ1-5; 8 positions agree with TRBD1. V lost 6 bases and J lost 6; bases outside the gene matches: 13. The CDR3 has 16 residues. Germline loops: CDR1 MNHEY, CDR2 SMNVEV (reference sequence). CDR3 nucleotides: TGTGCCAGCAGCTCAAACACCGCCACAGGGGGTCAGCCCCAGCATTTT. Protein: CASSSNTATGGQPQHF.

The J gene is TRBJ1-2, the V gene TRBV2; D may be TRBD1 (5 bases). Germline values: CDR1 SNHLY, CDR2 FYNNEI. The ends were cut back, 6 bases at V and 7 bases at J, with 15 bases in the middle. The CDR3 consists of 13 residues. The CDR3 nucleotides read TGTGCCAGCAGGTGGGGCCAGGAGGGTGGCTACACCTTC. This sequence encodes CASRWGQEGGYTF.

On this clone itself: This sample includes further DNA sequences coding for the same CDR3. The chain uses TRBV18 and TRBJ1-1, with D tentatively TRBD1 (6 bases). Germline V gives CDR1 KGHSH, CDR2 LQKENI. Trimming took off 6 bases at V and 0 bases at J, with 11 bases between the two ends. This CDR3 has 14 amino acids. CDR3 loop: CASSPGQLNTEAFF. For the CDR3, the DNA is TGTGCCAGCTCCCCTGGACAGCTGAACACTGAAGCTTTCTTT. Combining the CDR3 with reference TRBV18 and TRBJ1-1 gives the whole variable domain NAGVMQNPRHLVRRRGQEARLRCSPMKGHSHVYWYRQLPEEGLKFMVYLQKENIIDESGMPKERFSAEFPKEGPSILRIQQVVRGDSAAYFCASSPGQLNTEAFFGQGTRLTVV.

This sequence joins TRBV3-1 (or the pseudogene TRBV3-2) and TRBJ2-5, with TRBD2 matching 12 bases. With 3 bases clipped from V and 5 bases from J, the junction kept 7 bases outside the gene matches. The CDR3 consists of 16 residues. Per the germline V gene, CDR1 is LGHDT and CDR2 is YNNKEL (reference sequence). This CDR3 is CASSQSPSGRAETQYF. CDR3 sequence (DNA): TGTGCCAGCAGCCAGTCGCCTAGCGGGAGGGCCGAGACCCAGTACTTC.

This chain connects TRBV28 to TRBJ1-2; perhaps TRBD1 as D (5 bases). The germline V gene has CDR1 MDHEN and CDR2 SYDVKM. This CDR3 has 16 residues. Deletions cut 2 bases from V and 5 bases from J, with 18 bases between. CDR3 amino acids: CASSLGGLVGTYGYTF. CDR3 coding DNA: TGTGCCAGCAGTTTAGGGGGACTGGTCGGAACTTATGGCTACACCTTC.

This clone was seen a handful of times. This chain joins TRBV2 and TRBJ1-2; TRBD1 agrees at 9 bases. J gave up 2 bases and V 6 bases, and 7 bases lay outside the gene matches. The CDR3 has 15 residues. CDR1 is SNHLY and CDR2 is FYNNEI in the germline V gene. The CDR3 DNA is TGTGCCAGCAGAGAACAGGGGGCGGCAAACTATGGCTACACCTTC. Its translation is CASREQGAANYGYTF. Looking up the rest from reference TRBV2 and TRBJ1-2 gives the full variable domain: EPEVTQTPSHQVTQMGQEVILRCVPISNHLYFYWYRQILGQKVEFLVSFYNNEISEKSEIFDDQFSVERPDGSNFTLKIRSTKLEDSAMYFCASREQGAANYGYTFGSGTRLTVV.

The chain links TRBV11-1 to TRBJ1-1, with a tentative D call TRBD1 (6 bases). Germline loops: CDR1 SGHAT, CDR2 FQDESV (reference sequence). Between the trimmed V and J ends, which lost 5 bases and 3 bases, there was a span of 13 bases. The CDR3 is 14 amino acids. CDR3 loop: CASSQLGGDTEAFF. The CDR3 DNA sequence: TGTGCCAGCAGCCAGCTAGGGGGAGACACTGAAGCTTTCTTT.

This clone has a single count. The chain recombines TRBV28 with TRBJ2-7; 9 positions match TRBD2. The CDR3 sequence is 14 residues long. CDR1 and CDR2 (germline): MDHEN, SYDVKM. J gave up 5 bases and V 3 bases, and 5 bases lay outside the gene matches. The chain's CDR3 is CASSFRTSADEQYF. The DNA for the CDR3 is TGTGCCAGCAGTTTCCGGACTAGCGCTGACGAGCAGTACTTC.

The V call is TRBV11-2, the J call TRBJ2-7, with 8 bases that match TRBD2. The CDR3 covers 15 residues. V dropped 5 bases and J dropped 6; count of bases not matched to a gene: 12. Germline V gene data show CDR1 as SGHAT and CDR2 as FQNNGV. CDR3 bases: TGTGCCAGCAGCCCACGGGAGGGCCCGGGGACCGAGCAGTACTTC. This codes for CASSPREGPGTEQYF.

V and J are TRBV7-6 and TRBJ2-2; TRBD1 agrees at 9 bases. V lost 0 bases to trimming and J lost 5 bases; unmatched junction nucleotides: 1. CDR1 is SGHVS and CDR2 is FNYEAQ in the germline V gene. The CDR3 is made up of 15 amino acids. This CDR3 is CASSLATGGTGELFF. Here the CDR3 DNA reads TGTGCCAGCAGCTTAGCGACAGGGGGGACCGGGGAGCTGTTTTTT.

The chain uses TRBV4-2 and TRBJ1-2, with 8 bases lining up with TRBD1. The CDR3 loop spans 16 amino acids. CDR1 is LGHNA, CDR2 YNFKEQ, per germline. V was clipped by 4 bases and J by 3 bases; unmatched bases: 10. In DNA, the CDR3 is TGTGCCAGCAGCCCATCGGCAGGGGGCTTACACTATGGCTACACCTTC. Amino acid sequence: CASSPSAGGLHYGYTF.

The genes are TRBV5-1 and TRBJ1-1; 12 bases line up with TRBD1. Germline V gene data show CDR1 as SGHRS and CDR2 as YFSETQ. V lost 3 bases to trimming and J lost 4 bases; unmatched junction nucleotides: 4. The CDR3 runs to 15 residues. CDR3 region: CASSSGQGAITEAFF. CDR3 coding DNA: TGCGCCAGCAGCTCGGGACAGGGGGCTATCACTGAAGCTTTCTTT.